Detailed here is one T cell receptor (beta chain). TCRdb's copy holds only in-frame clones and misses some; the assay was immunoSEQ multiplex PCR. The table has 1,500,000 or so clones, approximately 97% seen once. The V gene lost 4 bases and the J gene lost 0 bases, with 10 bases spanning the gap. The CDR3 is made up of 13 amino acids. CDR1 and CDR2 (germline): SQVTM, ANQGSEA. The data derive from a study of shared clonotypes between healthy human individuals. The TCR comes from a man aged 25-45 years in good health. The chain joins TRBV29-1 to TRBJ2-7; D uncertain. Sequenced: naive CD4+ T cells sorted from blood. Subset specified: CD45RA+ positively selected. Here the CDR3 reads CSVGNPGSYEQYF. The CDR3 coding sequence is TGCAGCGTTGGAAACCCCGGCTCCTACGAGCAGTACTTC.